The present entry profiles one TCR beta chain with its context. This clonotype was recorded a few times. Its target antigen remains unknown. Per-nucleotide qualities are absent, and no much larger clonotype sits a single base away. TCR beta CDR3 regions were amplified from RNA transcripts. For the first round of RT-PCR on the TCR CDR3, the HTBI primer set was used together with the Qiagen OneStep RT-PCR kit. A second multiplex PCR round built the libraries, followed by size selection and purification. Libraries were sequenced paired-end with 100 bp reads on an Illumina HiSeq2000. As for the authors' bioinformatics: SOAPnuke was used to process the raw data, with reads discarded if the reads contained adapters or uncalled bases, had a mean Phred below 15, or lacked an exact constant-primer or identifier match. COPE v1.2.5 was used to merge high-quality paired reads, and clonotypes were defined as unique nucleotide sequences. Clonotypes were aligned to IMGT TRBV, TRBD and TRBJ reference segments using MiTCR v1.1. Only V-J combinations with frequency above 0.0001, covering about 99% of repertoires, were analysed. The TCS score was defined as the ratio of F50 (clonal expansion) to E x V (chaos), calculated using BLOSUM62-based TCRdist between CDR3 peptides within each V-J. Welch's t-statistics and random forest reduced 500 to 650 V-J features to roughly 13, which were used in a naive Bayes classifier (R e1071). Using fastp trimming at Q25 and MiXCR clonotype assembly, TCRdb reanalyzed the public sequencing data and kept in-frame beta chains. Rows merge per CDR3 protein into single entries with the most common DNA and genes. These V and J calls originate from TCRdb's pipeline instead of the authors' own analysis. Across this sample there are more than 300,000 distinct CDR3 sequences, with 17% seen only once. The top ten hold about a third of the sample.

Hyperthyroidism patients were aged 18 to 65 years and newly diagnosed, with disease duration of less than 2 months. Any patient with an uncontrolled infection, another autoimmune disease, pregnancy or lactation was excluded. Diagnoses relied on clinical symptoms, serum thyroxine and TRAb, thyroid ultrasound and orbital computed tomography. Blood from progressor patients was collected at the time of first diagnosis with hyperthyroidism, before any ophthalmopathy symptoms had appeared. Ficoll-Paque density gradient centrifugation was used to isolate PBMCs from approximately 11 ml of fresh peripheral blood. Progressor patients were initially diagnosed with Graves' hyperthyroidism and developed ophthalmopathy during follow-up. Total RNA was extracted using Trizol reagent, and RNA quality was assessed on an Agilent 2100 Bioanalyzer. The sample belongs to a study of T cells in Graves' hyperthyroidism and ophthalmopathy (dated by TCRdb to the late 2010s). At the level of the whole study: Peripheral blood was collected at initial diagnosis, before any treatment. The 75 to 100 discovery patients were divided at random into training and test sets in a 7:3 ratio. To identify TCR V-J signatures that set the groups apart, the researchers used a discovery cohort of 100 patients, made up of some 41 with Graves' ophthalmopathy and about 60 with stable Graves' hyperthyroidism. After sampling, hyperthyroidism patients received methimazole starting at 30 mg daily, and ophthalmopathy patients received high-dose intravenous methylprednisolone. The paper describes TCR Vbeta CDR3 sequencing of 135 peripheral blood samples, made up of roughly 45 ophthalmopathy patients, 70 to 75 hyperthyroidism patients and roughly 17 progressor patients. Prospective prediction of ophthalmopathy was tested in an independent validation cohort consisting of roughly 20 hyperthyroidism patients and around 16 patients who later progressed to ophthalmopathy. In six Graves' hyperthyroidism patients, the study also compared T-cell repertoires from thyroid tissue with T-cell repertoires from blood. Overall study results and their limits: Sample size was not statistically predetermined, and investigators were not blinded to group allocation. In validation, the model predicted progression to ophthalmopathy a median of about 6 months before onset, with roughly 68% sensitivity and nearly 75% specificity. In cross-validation, a model built on a 13 V-J signature told ophthalmopathy apart from stable hyperthyroidism with over 85% sensitivity and roughly 82% specificity, and in testing the same model reached 80%/75%. Most expanded thyroid clonotypes (frequency above 0.001) were also found in blood, which suggests that blood repertoires may mirror thyroid immune responses.

CDR1 and CDR2 were assigned from the germline V gene as SGHDT and YYEEEE. There are 15 amino acids in the CDR3, from cysteine to phenylalanine inclusive. This entry keeps only the CDR3 DNA: 45 bases, framed from base 1. V is trimmed back by 3 bases and J by 7 bases, and the junction contains 11 bases that no gene match accounts for. Recombination connected TRBV5-6 to TRBJ2-7; TRBD1 agrees with 9 junctional bases. The sequencing input was blood. This clonotype was obtained from a woman aged 30 to 39 with Graves' hyperthyroidism that later progressed to Graves' ophthalmopathy. The nucleotides read TGTGCCAGCAGCTACTCCGGGACAGGGATTAAAGAGCAGTACTTC. This codes for CASSYSGTGIKEQYF.